This T cell receptor (beta chain) was sequenced in a study of metastatic and nonmetastatic thyroid tumors. All patients were untreated before thyroid surgery. TCRdb called clones again from the PCR reads with MiXCR. The sample holds about 30,000 clones, roughly 4% seen once. The CDR3 runs 14 residues. Germline V CDR1 and CDR2: SGHNT, YYREEE (reference sequence). Study outcomes and limitations: Reports indicated that malignant thyroid tumors showed significantly higher TCR beta diversity than benign nodules did, in blood and tumor.

This clone was recorded a few times. Its antigen is as yet unknown. This may stem from a read error, because a much larger clone lies one nucleotide away. This same CDR3 is encoded by further DNA sequences in the sample. The clonotype was recovered from a female donor with papillary thyroid cancer or a benign thyroid nodule (not recorded which). Some clones in this sample may be carry-over from other donors' samples. The rearrangement links TRBV5-4 to TRBJ1-6; D is perhaps TRBD1 (5 bases). Sequencing was performed on blood. CDR3: CASSLGEEHSPLHF. CDR3 in DNA: TGCGCCAGCAGCTTGGGGGAGGAGCATTCACCCCTCCACTTT. Filled out from reference TRBV5-4 and TRBJ1-6, the complete variable domain reads ETGVTQSPTHLIKTRGQQVTLRCSSQSGHNTVSWYQQALGQGPQFIFQYYREEENGRGNFPPRFSGLQFPNYSSELNVNALELDDSALYLCASSLGEEHSPLHFGNGTRLTVT.